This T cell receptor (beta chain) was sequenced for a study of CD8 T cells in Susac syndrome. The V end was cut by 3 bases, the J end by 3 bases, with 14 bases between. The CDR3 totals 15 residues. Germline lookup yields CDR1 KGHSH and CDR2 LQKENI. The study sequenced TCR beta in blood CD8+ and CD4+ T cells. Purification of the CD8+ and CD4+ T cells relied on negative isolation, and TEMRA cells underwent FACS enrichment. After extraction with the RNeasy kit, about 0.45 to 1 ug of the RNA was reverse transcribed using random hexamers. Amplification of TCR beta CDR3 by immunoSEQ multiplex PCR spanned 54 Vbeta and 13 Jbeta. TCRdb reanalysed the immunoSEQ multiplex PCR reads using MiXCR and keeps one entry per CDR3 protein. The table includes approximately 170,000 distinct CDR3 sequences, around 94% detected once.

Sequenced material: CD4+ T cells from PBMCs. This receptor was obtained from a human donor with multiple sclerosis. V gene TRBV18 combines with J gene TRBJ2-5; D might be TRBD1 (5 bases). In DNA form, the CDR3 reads TGTGCCAGCTCACCCCCAGGGTTTGAGGAAGAGACCCAGTACTTC. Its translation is CASSPPGFEEETQYF.